The clone carrying this TCR beta chain was recorded many times. The sample originates from a study of T cells in Graves' hyperthyroidism and ophthalmopathy. A lack of ophthalmopathy progression within 18 months defined stable Graves' hyperthyroidism. Patients showing uncontrolled infection, other autoimmune disease, pregnancy or lactation were ineligible. The CDR3 regions of TCR beta were amplified from RNA transcripts. The HTBI set primed first-round TCR CDR3 RT-PCR. One entry per CDR3 protein, called by TCRdb with MiXCR from the multiplex PCR reads. Of hundreds of thousands of distinct CDR3 sequences in the sample, 15% to 20% were seen once. The sample comprised blood. This clonotype was obtained from a woman aged 25 to 39 with Graves' hyperthyroidism.

The DNA of the CDR3 is TGTGCCAGCAGCCCGCCCAGCGGAGGGACCTACGAGCAGTACTTC. Translated, it gives CASSPPSGGTYEQYF. The chain links TRBV12-3 or TRBV12-4 to TRBJ2-7; D is possibly TRBD2 (6 bases). The ends were cut back, 6 bases at V and 2 bases at J, with 17 bases in the middle. The CDR3 spans 15 residues.